This T cell receptor (beta chain) was profiled in a study of blood T cell repertoires in COVID-19. As for the study in general: The origin of the acute and convalescent COVID-19 samples was the United States, Italy and Spain.

The CDR3 contains 15 residues. Between the trimmed V and J ends, which lost 6 bases and 0 bases, there was a span of 11 bases. Germline loops: CDR1 KGHSH, CDR2 LQKENI. Under the authors' procedure: Researchers report that nucleated cell counts were estimated from reference gene primer amplification. The data were produced by immunoSEQ multiplex PCR, yet TCRdb's version contains in-frame clones alone and is incomplete. V and J calls and clone size come straight from that table; D and trimming were deduced from the DNA. Among around 200,000 clones listed, about 85% were seen once. The source is an elderly woman with acute or convalescent COVID-19. The sample was peripheral blood. This chain links TRBV18 with TRBJ2-2; D may be TRBD1 (5 bases). The CDR3 nucleotides read TGTGCCAGCTCGGCCCAGGGTCCGAACACCGGGGAGCTGTTTTTT. Amino acid sequence: CASSAQGPNTGELFF.